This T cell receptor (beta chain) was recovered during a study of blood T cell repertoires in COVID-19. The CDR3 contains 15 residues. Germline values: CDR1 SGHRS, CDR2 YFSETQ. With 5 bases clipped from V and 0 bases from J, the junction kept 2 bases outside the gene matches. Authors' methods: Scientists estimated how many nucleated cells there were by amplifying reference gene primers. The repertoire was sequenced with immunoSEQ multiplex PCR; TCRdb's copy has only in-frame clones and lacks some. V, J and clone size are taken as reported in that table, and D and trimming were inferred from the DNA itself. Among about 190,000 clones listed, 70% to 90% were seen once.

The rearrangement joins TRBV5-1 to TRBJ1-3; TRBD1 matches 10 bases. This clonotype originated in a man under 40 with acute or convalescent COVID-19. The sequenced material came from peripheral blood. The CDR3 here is CASRGQGISGNTIYF. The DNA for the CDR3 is TGCGCCAGCAGGGGACAGGGGATCTCTGGAAACACCATATATTTT.